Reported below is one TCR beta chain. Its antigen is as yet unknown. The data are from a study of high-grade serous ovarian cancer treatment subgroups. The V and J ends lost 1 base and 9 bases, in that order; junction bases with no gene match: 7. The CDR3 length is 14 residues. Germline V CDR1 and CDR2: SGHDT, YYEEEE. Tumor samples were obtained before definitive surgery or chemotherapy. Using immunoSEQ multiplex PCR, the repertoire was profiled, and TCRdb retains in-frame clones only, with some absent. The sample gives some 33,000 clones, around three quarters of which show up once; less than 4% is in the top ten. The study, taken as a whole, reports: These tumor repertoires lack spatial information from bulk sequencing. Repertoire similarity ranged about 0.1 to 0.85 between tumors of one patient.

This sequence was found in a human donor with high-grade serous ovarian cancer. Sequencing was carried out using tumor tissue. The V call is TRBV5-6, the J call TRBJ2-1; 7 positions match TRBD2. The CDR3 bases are TGTGCCAGCAGCTTGCTTGGACTAGGGGCTGAGCAGTTCTTC. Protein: CASSLLGLGAEQFF.